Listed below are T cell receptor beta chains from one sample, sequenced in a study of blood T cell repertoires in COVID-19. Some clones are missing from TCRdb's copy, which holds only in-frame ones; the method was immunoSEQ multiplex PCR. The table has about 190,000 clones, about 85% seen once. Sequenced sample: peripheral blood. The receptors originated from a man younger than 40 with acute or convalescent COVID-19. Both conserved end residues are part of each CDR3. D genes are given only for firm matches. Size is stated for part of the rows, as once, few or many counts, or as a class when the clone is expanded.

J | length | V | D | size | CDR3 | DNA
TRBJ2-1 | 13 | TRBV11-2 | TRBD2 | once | CASSASGRDEQFF | TGTGCCAGCAGCGCTAGCGGGAGGGACGAGCAGTTCTTC
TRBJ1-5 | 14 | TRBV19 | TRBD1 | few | CASSWQGDNKPQHF | TGTGCCAGTAGTTGGCAGGGGGATAATAAGCCCCAGCATTTT
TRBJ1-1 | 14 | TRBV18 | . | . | CASSLRGGNTEAFF | TGTGCCAGCTCACTTAGGGGTGGGAACACTGAAGCTTTCTTT
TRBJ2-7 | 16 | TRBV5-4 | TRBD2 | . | CASSIYLAGGPEEQYF | TGTGCCAGCAGCATCTACCTAGCGGGAGGGCCGGAAGAGCAGTACTTC
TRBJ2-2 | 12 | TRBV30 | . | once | CAWGIGAGELFF | TGTGCCTGGGGAATAGGGGCTGGGGAGCTGTTTTTT
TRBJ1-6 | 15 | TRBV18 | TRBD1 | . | CASSPRGGENSPLHF | TGTGCCAGCTCACCACGAGGGGGCGAGAATTCACCCCTCCACTTT
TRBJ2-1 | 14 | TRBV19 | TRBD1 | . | CASSGQGSYNEQFF | TGTGCCAGTAGTGGACAGGGCTCCTACAATGAGCAGTTCTTC
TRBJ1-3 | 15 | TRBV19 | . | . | CASTLDRYSGNTIYF | TGTGCCAGTACCCTAGACAGATACTCTGGAAACACCATATATTTT
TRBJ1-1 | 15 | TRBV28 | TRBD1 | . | CASSSTLTGVGEAFF | TGTGCCAGCAGTTCTACACTGACAGGGGTAGGTGAAGCTTTCTTT
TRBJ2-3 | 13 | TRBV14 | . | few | CASSLQDLDTQYF | TGTGCCAGCAGCCTCCAGGACTTGGATACGCAGTATTTT
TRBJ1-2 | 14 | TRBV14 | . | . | CASSQVGSNYGYTF | TGTGCCAGCAGCCAAGTGGGGAGTAACTATGGCTACACCTTC
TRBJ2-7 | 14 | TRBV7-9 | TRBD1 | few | CASSGPGQIYEQYF | TGTGCCAGCAGCGGTCCGGGACAGATATACGAGCAGTACTTC
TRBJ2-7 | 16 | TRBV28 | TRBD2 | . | CASSQIGLAGDYEQYF | TGTGCCAGCAGCCAAATCGGTTTGGCGGGGGACTACGAGCAGTACTTC
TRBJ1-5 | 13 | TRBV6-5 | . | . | CASVPSSNQPQHF | TGTGCCAGCGTGCCCAGTAGCAATCAGCCCCAGCATTTT
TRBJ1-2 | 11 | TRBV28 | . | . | CASSPVYGYTF | TGTGCCAGCAGTCCTGTCTATGGCTACACCTTC
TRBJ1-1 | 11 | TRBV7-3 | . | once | CASSLSAEAFF | TGTGCCAGCAGCTTATCCGCTGAAGCTTTCTTT
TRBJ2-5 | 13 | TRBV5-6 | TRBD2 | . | CASIGGLKETQYF | TGTGCCAGCATCGGGGGGTTGAAAGAGACCCAGTACTTC
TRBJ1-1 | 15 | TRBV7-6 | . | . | CASSLEHGRSTEAFF | TGTGCCAGCAGCTTAGAGCACGGGAGGTCCACTGAAGCTTTCTTT
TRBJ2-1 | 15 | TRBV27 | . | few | CASSPPPGMYNEQFF | TGTGCCAGCAGTCCCCCGCCAGGGATGTACAATGAGCAGTTCTTC
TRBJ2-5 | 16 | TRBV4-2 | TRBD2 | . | CASSRGTAGGQETQYF | TGTGCCAGCAGCCGGGGGACGGCGGGGGGCCAAGAGACCCAGTACTTC
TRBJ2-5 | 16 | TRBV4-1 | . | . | CASSREGGAAGETQYF | TGCGCCAGCAGCCGGGAAGGCGGGGCCGCAGGAGAGACCCAGTACTTC
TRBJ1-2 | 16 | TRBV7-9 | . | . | CASSLNRESTRGGYTF | TGTGCCAGCAGCTTAAACCGGGAGTCTACCCGGGGAGGCTACACCTTC
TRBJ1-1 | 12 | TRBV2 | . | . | CASSESGTEAFF | TGTGCCAGCAGTGAGAGTGGCACTGAAGCTTTCTTT
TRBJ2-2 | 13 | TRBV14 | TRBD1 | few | CASSHTGDGELFF | TGTGCCAGCAGCCACACAGGGGATGGGGAGCTGTTTTTT
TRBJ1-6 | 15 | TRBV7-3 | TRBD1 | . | CASSLYRGQNSPLHF | TGTGCCAGCAGTCTATACAGGGGGCAGAATTCACCCCTCCACTTT
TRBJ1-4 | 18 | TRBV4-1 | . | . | CASSQDREQFATNEKLFF | TGCGCCAGCAGCCAAGACCGGGAGCAATTTGCAACTAATGAAAAACTGTTTTTT
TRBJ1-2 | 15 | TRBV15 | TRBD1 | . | CATSGTGGVFEGYTF | TGTGCCACCAGCGGGACAGGGGGCGTCTTTGAGGGCTACACCTTC